This TCR beta chain originates from a study of CD8+CD57+ T cells in acquired aplastic anemia. Study summary: Mean DNA quantity obtained from sorted CD4+ and CD8+ cells was 2.5 to 4 ug. Sequencing produced an average of approximately 10 million reads per healthy donor for CD4+ cells.

This clonotype was seen repeatedly, ten times or more. What it binds is not known. Profiling that covered TCR beta VDJ and CDR3 relied on genomic DNA as its template. TCRdb analysed the reads with MiXCR anew, one entry per CDR3 protein. The sample lists 350,000 to 450,000 distinct CDR3 sequences, about 70% occurring once. The V gene lost 4 bases and the J gene lost 8 bases, with 14 bases spanning the gap. The CDR3 consists of 13 residues. The germline CDR1 and CDR2 sequences are GTSNPN and SVGIG (reference sequence). General study findings and limits: Patients had fewer than 35 CD8+ CDR3 sequences in common with controls (the shared set).

Sequencing used sorted CD4+, CD8+, or CD8+CD57+ T cells (not recorded which) from PBMCs. The V and J genes are TRBV30 and TRBJ1-4; possible D gene TRBD1, 6 bases. The sequence came from a human donor in good health, serving as a control. CDR3 sequence (DNA): TGTGCCTGGAACGCCAGGGGCGGGGAAAAACTGTTTTTT. As protein: CAWNARGGEKLFF.